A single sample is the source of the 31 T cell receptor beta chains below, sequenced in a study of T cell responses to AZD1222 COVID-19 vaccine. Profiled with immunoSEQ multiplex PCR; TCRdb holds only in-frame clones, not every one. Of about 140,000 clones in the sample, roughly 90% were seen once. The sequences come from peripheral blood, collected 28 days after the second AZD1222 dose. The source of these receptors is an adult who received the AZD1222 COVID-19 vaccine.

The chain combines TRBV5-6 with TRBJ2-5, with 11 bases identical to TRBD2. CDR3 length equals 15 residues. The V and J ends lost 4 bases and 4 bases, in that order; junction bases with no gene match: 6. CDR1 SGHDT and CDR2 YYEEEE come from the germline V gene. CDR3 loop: CASSVLAGGRETQYF. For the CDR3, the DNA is TGTGCCAGCAGCGTGCTAGCGGGGGGACGAGAGACCCAGTACTTC.

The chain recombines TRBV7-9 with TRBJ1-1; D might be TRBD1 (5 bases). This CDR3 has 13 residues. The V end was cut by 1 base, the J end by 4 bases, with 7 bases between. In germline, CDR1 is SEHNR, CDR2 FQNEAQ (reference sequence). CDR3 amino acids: CASSLEGPTEAFF. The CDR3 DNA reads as TGTGCCAGCAGCTTAGAGGGGCCCACTGAAGCTTTCTTT.

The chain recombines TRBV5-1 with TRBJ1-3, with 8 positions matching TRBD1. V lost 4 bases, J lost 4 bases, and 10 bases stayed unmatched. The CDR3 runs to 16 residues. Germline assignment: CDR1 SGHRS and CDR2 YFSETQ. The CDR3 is CASSLPSTGAGNTIYF. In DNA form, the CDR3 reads TGCGCCAGCAGCCTCCCTTCGACAGGGGCCGGAAACACCATATATTTT.

The CDR3 loop reads CASSPGAYEQYF. As DNA, the CDR3 is TGTGCCAGCAGCCCAGGGGCCTACGAGCAGTACTTC. The chain carries TRBV6-6 and TRBJ2-7; a weak D match, TRBD1 (6 bases). Deletions cut 6 bases from V and 2 bases from J, with 8 bases between. The V gene's germline CDR1 is MNHNY and CDR2 SVGAGI (reference sequence). The CDR3 spans 12 residues.

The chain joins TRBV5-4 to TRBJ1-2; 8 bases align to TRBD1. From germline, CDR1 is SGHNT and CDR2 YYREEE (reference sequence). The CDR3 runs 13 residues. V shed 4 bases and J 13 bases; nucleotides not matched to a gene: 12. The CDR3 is CASSLPGQESSTF. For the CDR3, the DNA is TGTGCCAGCAGCCTACCGGGACAGGAATCTTCCACCTTC.

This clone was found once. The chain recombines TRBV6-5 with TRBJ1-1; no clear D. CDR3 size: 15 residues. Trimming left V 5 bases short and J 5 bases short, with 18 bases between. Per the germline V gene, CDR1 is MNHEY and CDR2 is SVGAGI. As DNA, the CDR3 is TGTGCCAGCAGTCCCCGAGAGGGATCCAAAACTGAAGCTTTCTTT. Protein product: CASSPREGSKTEAFF.

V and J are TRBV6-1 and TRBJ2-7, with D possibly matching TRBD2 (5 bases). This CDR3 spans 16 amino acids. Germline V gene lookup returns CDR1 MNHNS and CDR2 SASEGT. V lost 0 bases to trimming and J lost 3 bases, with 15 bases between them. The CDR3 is CASSEAWPTAGYEQYF. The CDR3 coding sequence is TGTGCCAGCAGTGAAGCCTGGCCGACTGCGGGCTACGAGCAGTACTTC.

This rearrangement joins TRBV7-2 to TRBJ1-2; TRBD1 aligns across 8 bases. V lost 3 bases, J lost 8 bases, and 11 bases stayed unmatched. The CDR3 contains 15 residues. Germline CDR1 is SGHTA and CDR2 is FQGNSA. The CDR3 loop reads CASSLRQGHLGGYTF. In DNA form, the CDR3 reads TGTGCCAGCAGCTTGAGACAGGGGCACTTGGGGGGCTACACCTTC.

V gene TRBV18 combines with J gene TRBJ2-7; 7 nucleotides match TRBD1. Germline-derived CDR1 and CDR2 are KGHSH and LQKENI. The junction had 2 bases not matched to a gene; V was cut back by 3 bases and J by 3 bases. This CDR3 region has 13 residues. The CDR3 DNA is TGTGCCAGCTCACCGGGACAGAACTACGAGCAGTACTTC. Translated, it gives CASSPGQNYEQYF.

The CDR3 coding sequence is TGTGCCAGCAGCCAAGTACAGGGGGCAGCGGGGAACATTCAGTACTTC. Amino acid sequence: CASSQVQGAAGNIQYF. This chain links TRBV5-5 with TRBJ2-4, with 9 bases lining up with TRBD1. The CDR3 extends over 16 amino acids. Germline V gene lookup returns CDR1 SGHKS and CDR2 YYEKEE (reference sequence). J lost 7 bases, V lost 4 bases, and 12 bases had no gene match.

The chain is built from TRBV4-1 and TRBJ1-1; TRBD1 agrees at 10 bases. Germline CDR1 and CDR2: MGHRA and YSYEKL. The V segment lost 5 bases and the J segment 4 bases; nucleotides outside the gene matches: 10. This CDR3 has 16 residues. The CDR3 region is CASSWGQGSPGTEAFF. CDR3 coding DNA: TGCGCCAGCAGCTGGGGACAGGGGAGTCCGGGCACTGAAGCTTTCTTT.

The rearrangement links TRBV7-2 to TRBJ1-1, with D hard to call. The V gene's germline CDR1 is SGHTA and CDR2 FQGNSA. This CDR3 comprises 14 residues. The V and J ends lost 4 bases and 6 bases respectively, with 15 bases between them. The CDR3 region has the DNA TGTGCCAGCAGCTCACAGAGTTGGGTCGCTGAAGCTTTCTTT. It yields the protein CASSSQSWVAEAFF. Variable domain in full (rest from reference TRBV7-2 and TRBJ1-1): GAGVSQSPSNKVTEKGKDVELRCDPISGHTALYWYRQSLGQGLEFLIYFQGNSAPDKSGLPSDRFSAERTGGSVSTLTIQRTQQEDSAVYLCASSSQSWVAEAFFGQGTRLTVV.

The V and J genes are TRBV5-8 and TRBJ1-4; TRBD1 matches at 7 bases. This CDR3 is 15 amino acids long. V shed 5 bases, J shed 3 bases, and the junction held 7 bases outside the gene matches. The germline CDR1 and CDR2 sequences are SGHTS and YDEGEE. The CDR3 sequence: CASRVLGTANEKLFF. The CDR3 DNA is TGTGCCAGCAGAGTCTTAGGGACAGCTAATGAAAAACTGTTTTTT.

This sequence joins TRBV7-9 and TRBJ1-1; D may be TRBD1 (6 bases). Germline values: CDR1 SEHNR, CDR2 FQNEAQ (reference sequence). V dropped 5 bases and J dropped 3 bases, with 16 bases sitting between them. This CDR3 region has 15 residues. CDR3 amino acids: CASSQVGGWDTEAFF. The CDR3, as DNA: TGTGCCAGCAGCCAGGTGGGGGGCTGGGACACTGAAGCTTTCTTT.

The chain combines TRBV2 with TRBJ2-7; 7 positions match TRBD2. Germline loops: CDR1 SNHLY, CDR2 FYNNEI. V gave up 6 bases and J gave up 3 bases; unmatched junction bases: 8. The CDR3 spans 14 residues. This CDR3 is CASRARETGYEQYF. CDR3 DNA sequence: TGTGCCAGCAGGGCGCGGGAGACGGGCTACGAGCAGTACTTC.

This CDR3 is CASSFWVGGRLNTEAFF. DNA of the CDR3: TGTGCCAGCAGTTTCTGGGTTGGGGGCAGGCTGAACACTGAAGCTTTCTTT. The chain links TRBV27 to TRBJ1-1; D is possibly TRBD1 (6 bases). This CDR3 is built from 17 residues. The germline V gene has CDR1 MNHEY and CDR2 SMNVEV (reference sequence). V lost 3 bases and J 0 bases, leaving 17 bases between the germline ends.

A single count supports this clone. CDR3 amino acids: CASSFLSRGNTEAFF. The CDR3, as DNA: TGTGCCAGTAGCTTTCTATCTCGGGGGAACACTGAAGCTTTCTTT. This rearrangement joins TRBV19 to TRBJ1-1; D unresolved. Trimming pared 6 bases from V and 1 base from J, leaving 15 bases between. Looked up from germline, CDR1 is LNHDA and CDR2 is SQIVND (reference sequence). The CDR3 length is 15 residues.

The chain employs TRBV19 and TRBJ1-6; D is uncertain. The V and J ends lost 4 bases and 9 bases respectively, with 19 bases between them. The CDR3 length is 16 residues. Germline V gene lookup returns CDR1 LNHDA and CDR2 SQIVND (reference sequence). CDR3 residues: CASSTGDWVRISPLHF. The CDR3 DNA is TGTGCCAGTAGTACGGGCGATTGGGTCCGAATTTCACCCCTCCACTTT.

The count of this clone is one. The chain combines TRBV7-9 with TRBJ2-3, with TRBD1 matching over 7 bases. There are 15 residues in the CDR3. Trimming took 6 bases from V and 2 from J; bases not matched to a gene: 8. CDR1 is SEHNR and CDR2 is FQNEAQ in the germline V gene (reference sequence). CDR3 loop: CASRPPGQNTDTQYF. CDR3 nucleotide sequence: TGTGCCAGCAGGCCGCCGGGACAGAACACAGATACGCAGTATTTT.

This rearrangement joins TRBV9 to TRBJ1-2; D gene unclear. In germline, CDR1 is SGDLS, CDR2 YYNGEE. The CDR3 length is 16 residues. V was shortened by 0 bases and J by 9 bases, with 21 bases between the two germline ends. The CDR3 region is CASSVDPKGLGASYTF. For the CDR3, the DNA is TGTGCCAGCAGCGTAGATCCCAAGGGTTTAGGCGCCAGCTACACCTTC.

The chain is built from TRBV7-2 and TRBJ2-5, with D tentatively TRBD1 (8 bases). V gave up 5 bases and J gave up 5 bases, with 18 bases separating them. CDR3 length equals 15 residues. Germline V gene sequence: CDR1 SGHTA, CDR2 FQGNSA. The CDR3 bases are TGTGCCAGCAGCCCCGACAGGGGACTATTCGAGACCCAGTACTTC. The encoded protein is CASSPDRGLFETQYF.

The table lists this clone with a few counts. The CDR3 DNA is TGTGCCAGCAGCTTGGGACTAGCGGGAGTGGAGCAGTACTTC. Residues: CASSLGLAGVEQYF. The V and J genes are TRBV7-9 and TRBJ2-7; 14 bases align to TRBD2. The V gene end was trimmed by 3 bases and the J gene end by 7 bases; junction bases not matched to a gene: 2. The V gene's germline CDR1 is SEHNR and CDR2 FQNEAQ (reference sequence). The CDR3 contains 14 residues.

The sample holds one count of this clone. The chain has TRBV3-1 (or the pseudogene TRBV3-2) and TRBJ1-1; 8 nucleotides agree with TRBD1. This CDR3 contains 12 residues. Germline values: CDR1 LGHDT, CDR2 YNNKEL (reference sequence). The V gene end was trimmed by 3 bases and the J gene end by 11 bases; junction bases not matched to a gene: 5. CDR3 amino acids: CASSHLDRDAFF. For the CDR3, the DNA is TGTGCCAGCAGCCACCTGGACAGGGATGCTTTCTTT.

The CDR3 region has the DNA TGTGCCAGCAGTGAAACGGTTCCAGGGACAGTGGGCCTCCACTACAATGAGCAGTTCTTC. This translates into CASSETVPGTVGLHYNEQFF. This chain links TRBV6-1 with TRBJ2-1; 7 bases are a match to TRBD1. CDR3 size: 20 residues. The germline CDR1 and CDR2 sequences are MNHNS and SASEGT. V shed 2 bases and J 3 bases; nucleotides not matched to a gene: 19.

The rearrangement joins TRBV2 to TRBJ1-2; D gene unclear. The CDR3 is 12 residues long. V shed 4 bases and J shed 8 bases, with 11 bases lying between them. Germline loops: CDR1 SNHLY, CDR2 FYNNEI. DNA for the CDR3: TGTGCCAGCAGTGTCGAAGCCCGAGGCTACACCTTC. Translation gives CASSVEARGYTF.

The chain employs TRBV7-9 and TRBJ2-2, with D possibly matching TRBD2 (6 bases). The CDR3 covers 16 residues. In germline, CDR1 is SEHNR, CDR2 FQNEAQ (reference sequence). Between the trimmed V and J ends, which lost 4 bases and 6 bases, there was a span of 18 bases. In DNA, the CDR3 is TGTGCCAGCAGCTCCGACTTCGGGAGAGGGGCCGGGGAGCTGTTTTTT. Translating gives CASSSDFGRGAGELFF.

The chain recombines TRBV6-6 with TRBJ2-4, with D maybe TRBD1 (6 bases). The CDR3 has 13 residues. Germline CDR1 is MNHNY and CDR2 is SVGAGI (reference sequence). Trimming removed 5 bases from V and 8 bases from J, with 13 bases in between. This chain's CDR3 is CASSTGPKDIQYF. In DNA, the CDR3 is TGTGCCAGCAGTACAGGGCCGAAGGACATTCAGTACTTC.

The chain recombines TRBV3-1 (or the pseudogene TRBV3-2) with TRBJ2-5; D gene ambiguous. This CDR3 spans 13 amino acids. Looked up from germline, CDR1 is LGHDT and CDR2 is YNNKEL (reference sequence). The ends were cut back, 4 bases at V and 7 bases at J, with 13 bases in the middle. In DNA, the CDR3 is TGTGCCAGCAGCCCTACCACACCTGGGACCCAGTACTTC. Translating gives CASSPTTPGTQYF.

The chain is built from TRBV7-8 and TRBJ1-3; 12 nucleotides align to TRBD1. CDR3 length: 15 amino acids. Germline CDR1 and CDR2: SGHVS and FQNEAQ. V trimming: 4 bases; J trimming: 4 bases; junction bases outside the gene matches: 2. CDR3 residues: CASSWGQGAGNTIYF. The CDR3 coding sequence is TGTGCCAGCAGCTGGGGACAGGGGGCAGGAAACACCATATATTTT.

The CDR3: CASSVVGGGNEQYF. As DNA, the CDR3 is TGTGCCAGCAGCGTAGTCGGGGGAGGCAACGAGCAGTACTTC. The chain has TRBV9 and TRBJ2-7, with D tentatively TRBD2 (6 bases). Trimming pared 0 bases from V and 5 bases from J, leaving 12 bases between. This CDR3 is built from 14 residues. Germline V gives CDR1 SGDLS, CDR2 YYNGEE.

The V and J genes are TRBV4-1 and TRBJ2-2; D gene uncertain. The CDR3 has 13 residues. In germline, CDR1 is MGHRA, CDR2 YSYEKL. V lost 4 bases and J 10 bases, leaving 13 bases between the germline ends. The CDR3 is CASSPGPVEELFF. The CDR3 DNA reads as TGCGCCAGCAGCCCCGGACCAGTCGAGGAGCTGTTTTTT.